These 23 T cell receptor beta chains share one sample of origin, sequenced in a study of control samples from healthy donors and cancer patients. The assay was immunoSEQ multiplex PCR, and TCRdb's table has in-frame clones only and misses some. The sample carries some 130,000 clones, roughly 92% recorded once. The sequencing sample was made of blood. The receptors were sampled from a man between 18 and 35 years old in good health.

This clone was observed a single time. J is TRBJ1-2 and V is TRBV2; D is uncertain. Germline V gives CDR1 SNHLY, CDR2 FYNNEI. CDR3 length equals 14 residues. V was clipped by 8 bases and J by 0 bases, with 13 bases between them. In nucleotides, the CDR3 is TGTGCCAGCCATCGGAGGCAGACTAACTATGGCTACACCTTC. Its translation: CASHRRQTNYGYTF.

The genes are TRBV7-9 and TRBJ1-2; D is uncertain. Germline V lookup: CDR1 SEHNR, CDR2 FQNEAQ (reference sequence). Trimming took off 4 bases at V and 4 bases at J, with 19 bases between the two ends. This CDR3 spans 16 amino acids. The CDR3 DNA reads as TGTGCCAGCAGCTCTATCTCGGGAGGCAGGTCCTATGGCTACACCTTC. Residues: CASSSISGGRSYGYTF. The full variable domain, in which reference TRBV7-9 and TRBJ1-2 provide the parts outside the CDR3, is DTGVSQNPRHKITKRGQNVTFRCDPISEHNRLYWYRQTLGQGPEFLTYFQNEAQLEKSRLLSDRFSAERPKGSFSTLEIQRTEQGDSAMYLCASSSISGGRSYGYTFGSGTRLTVV.

V is TRBV11-2 and J is TRBJ2-7; 7 bases fit TRBD2. Germline-derived CDR1 and CDR2 are SGHAT and FQNNGV. With 5 bases clipped from V and 3 bases from J, the junction kept 7 bases outside the gene matches. This CDR3 is 14 amino acids long. CDR3 sequence reads: CASSRDYPLYEQYF. The DNA of the CDR3 is TGTGCCAGCAGCCGGGACTATCCACTCTACGAGCAGTACTTC.

The table lists this clone with a count of one. The genes are TRBV5-6 and TRBJ2-1, with a possible D match to TRBD2 (5 bases). Germline V gene lookup returns CDR1 SGHDT and CDR2 YYEEEE. With 4 bases removed from V and 6 bases from J, the gap between germline ends came to 14 bases. The CDR3 runs 14 residues. The CDR3 region is CASSPRWESNEQFF. DNA for the CDR3: TGTGCCAGCAGCCCTAGGTGGGAGAGCAATGAGCAGTTCTTC.

The rearrangement links TRBV5-1 to TRBJ1-1, with D maybe TRBD1 (6 bases). There are 12 residues in the CDR3. V gave up 7 bases and J gave up 4 bases, with 11 bases separating them. The germline V gene encodes CDR1 SGHRS and CDR2 YFSETQ. The CDR3 reads CASREGGTEAFF. Here the CDR3 DNA reads TGCGCCAGCCGTGAAGGGGGCACTGAAGCTTTCTTT. Full variable domain (rest looked up from reference TRBV5-1 and TRBJ1-1): KAGVTQTPRYLIKTRGQQVTLSCSPISGHRSVSWYQQTPGQGLQFLFEYFSETQRNKGNFPGRFSGRQFSNSRSEMNVSTLELGDSALYLCASREGGTEAFFGQGTRLTVV.

The J gene is TRBJ1-6, the V gene TRBV7-9; 9 positions agree with TRBD1. Trimming at V came to 5 bases and at J to 7 bases, leaving 6 bases not matched to a gene. This CDR3 has 15 residues. Looked up from germline, CDR1 is SEHNR and CDR2 is FQNEAQ (reference sequence). The CDR3 DNA follows: TGTGCCAGCAGCCCCTCCGGACAGGGGAATTCACCCCTCCACTTT. Residues: CASSPSGQGNSPLHF.

This chain joins TRBV4-2 and TRBJ1-2; possible D gene TRBD1, 6 bases. CDR1 and CDR2 (germline): LGHNA, YNFKEQ. Trimming cost V 4 bases and J 1 base, with 19 bases left between them. CDR3 length equals 17 residues. The CDR3 reads CASSPTQGGGINYGYTF. As DNA, the CDR3 is TGTGCCAGCAGCCCGACACAGGGAGGGGGAATTAACTATGGCTACACCTTC.

This clone was detected only a few times. The rearrangement uses TRBV2 and TRBJ2-5; D remains ambiguous. The V end lost 1 base, the J end lost 5 bases, and 2 bases lay between the germline ends. The CDR3 totals 11 residues. Per germline, CDR1 SNHLY and CDR2 FYNNEI. Written as DNA, the CDR3 is TGTGCCAGCAGTGAAGGGGAGACCCAGTACTTC. It encodes CASSEGETQYF.

This clone was counted a few times. The rearrangement joins TRBV6-5 to TRBJ1-2; D is perhaps TRBD1 (5 bases). The CDR3 loop spans 12 amino acids. V dropped 10 bases and J dropped 4 bases, with 13 bases sitting between them. Germline lookup yields CDR1 MNHEY and CDR2 SVGAGI. The CDR3 DNA reads TGTGCCACTATCCCGGGGACCTATGGCTACACCTTC. The encoded protein is CATIPGTYGYTF.

The gene calls are TRBV14 and TRBJ2-5; D gene ambiguous. The CDR3 consists of 14 residues. V was pared by 0 bases and J by 1 base, with 6 bases between. Germline CDR1 SGHDN, CDR2 FVKESK. The CDR3 nucleotides read TGTGCCAGCAGCCAAGATGCGGCCCAAGAGACCCAGTACTTC. It is translated as CASSQDAAQETQYF.

This sequence joins TRBV3-1 (or the pseudogene TRBV3-2) and TRBJ1-2, with 8 nucleotides matching TRBD1. CDR3 size: 13 residues. Looked up from germline, CDR1 is LGHDT and CDR2 is YNNKEL (reference sequence). V gave up 3 bases and J gave up 7 bases; unmatched junction bases: 4. CDR3 sequence (DNA): TGTGCCAGCAGCCAGGACAGGGTACTTGGCTACACCTTC. This gives the protein CASSQDRVLGYTF.

This sequence joins TRBV19 and TRBJ2-6, with D uncertain. The CDR3 has 15 amino acids. The V gene lost 3 bases and the J gene lost 0 bases, with 6 bases spanning the gap. Germline loops: CDR1 LNHDA, CDR2 SQIVND (reference sequence). The CDR3 DNA sequence: TGTGCCAGTAGTATGGGCAGCTCTGGGGCCAACGTCCTGACTTTC. This encodes CASSMGSSGANVLTF.

The chain uses TRBV7-6 and TRBJ1-4, with a possible D match to TRBD1 (5 bases). This CDR3 region has 15 residues. V was pared by 1 base and J by 5 bases, with 11 bases between. Germline lookup yields CDR1 SGHVS and CDR2 FNYEAQ. The CDR3 reads CASSLGGTRNEKLFF. The DNA for the CDR3 is TGTGCCAGCAGCTTAGGGGGGACCCGAAATGAAAAACTGTTTTTT.

This rearrangement joins TRBV14 to TRBJ1-1; D might be TRBD1 (5 bases). V was cut by 4 bases and J by 11 bases, with 14 bases left in between. CDR1 and CDR2 (germline): SGHDN, FVKESK. The CDR3 totals 12 residues. CDR3 coding DNA: TGTGCCAGCAGCCTACCCCAGGGTAAGGCTTTCTTT. Protein sequence: CASSLPQGKAFF.

As concerns this clone: One junction end does not reproduce the germline sequence, and a read error may be involved. V usage is TRBV4-1 and J usage is TRBJ2-5, with no clear D. There are 13 residues in the CDR3. The germline CDR1 and CDR2 sequences are MGHRA and YSYEKL. CDR3 in DNA: TGCGCCAGCAGACAAGACACCCAAGAGACCCAGTACTTC. Amino acid sequence: CASRQDTQETQYF.

This sequence joins TRBV7-9 and TRBJ1-3; D gene unclear. This CDR3 contains 15 residues. Deletions cut 2 bases from V and 3 bases from J, with 11 bases between. Germline V gene data show CDR1 as SEHNR and CDR2 as FQNEAQ (reference sequence). In DNA form, the CDR3 reads TGTGCCAGCAGCTTATTAGGGTCTGATGGAAACACCATATATTTT. As protein: CASSLLGSDGNTIYF.

The chain recombines TRBV6-4 with TRBJ2-1; a weak D match, TRBD2 (5 bases). V was shortened by 3 bases and J by 6 bases, with 15 bases between the two germline ends. The CDR3 extends over 15 amino acids. Germline CDR1 MRHNA, CDR2 SNTAGT. The CDR3 loop is CASSDKLSGSNEQFF. In DNA form, the CDR3 reads TGTGCCAGCAGTGATAAACTCTCGGGGAGCAATGAGCAGTTCTTC.

The chain joins TRBV18 to TRBJ1-1; no clear D gene. Per the germline V gene, CDR1 is KGHSH and CDR2 is LQKENI. The CDR3 runs 15 residues. The ends were cut back, 0 bases at V and 1 base at J, with 9 bases in the middle. DNA for the CDR3: TGTGCCAGCTCACCACCCTTCAAGGGGAACACTGAAGCTTTCTTT. Protein sequence: CASSPPFKGNTEAFF.

This chain connects TRBV4-2 to TRBJ1-2, with TRBD1 matching over 10 bases. The CDR3 is 15 residues long. The germline V gene has CDR1 LGHNA and CDR2 YNFKEQ. V lost 4 bases, J lost 5 bases, and 7 bases stayed unmatched. CDR3 sequence (DNA): TGTGCCAGCAGCCGTGACAGGGGGCAGGGATATGGCTACACCTTC. Residues: CASSRDRGQGYGYTF.

The rearrangement links TRBV2 to TRBJ1-2, with TRBD1 identical over 12 bases. The CDR3 runs to 17 residues. The V segment lost 6 bases and the J segment 6 bases; nucleotides outside the gene matches: 14. CDR1 SNHLY and CDR2 FYNNEI come from the germline V gene. The CDR3: CASRDGGTGGGHDGYTF. For the CDR3, the DNA is TGTGCCAGCAGGGACGGGGGGACAGGGGGCGGTCATGATGGCTACACCTTC.

This clone has just a few counts. The chain links TRBV7-9 to TRBJ2-2; D is perhaps TRBD1 or TRBD2 (6 bases each). CDR1 and CDR2 (germline): SEHNR, FQNEAQ (reference sequence). This CDR3 spans 16 amino acids. The ends were cut back, 6 bases at V and 7 bases at J, with 21 bases in the middle. Here the CDR3 DNA reads TGTGCCAGCAGATCCGGACACCTCGGAGGGGGCGGGGAGCTGTTTTTT. Protein sequence: CASRSGHLGGGGELFF.

The gene calls are TRBV4-1 and TRBJ2-7; tentative D call: TRBD2 (7 bases). Germline assignment: CDR1 MGHRA and CDR2 YSYEKL. The CDR3 extends over 17 amino acids. V was cut by 1 base and J by 6 bases, with 22 bases left in between. The DNA for the CDR3 is TGCGCCAGCAGCCAAGGTCGGGGGGCGCGAAGTCTTACCGAGCAGTACTTC. Its protein product is CASSQGRGARSLTEQYF.

The chain recombines TRBV20-1 with TRBJ2-5; D call uncertain. Trimming took 8 bases from V and 0 from J, leaving 7 bases between them. The CDR3 runs 11 residues. CDR1 is DFQATT, CDR2 SNEGSKA, per germline (reference sequence). The chain's CDR3 is CSSQHQETQYF. The CDR3 DNA reads TGCAGTTCACAGCACCAAGAGACCCAGTACTTC.